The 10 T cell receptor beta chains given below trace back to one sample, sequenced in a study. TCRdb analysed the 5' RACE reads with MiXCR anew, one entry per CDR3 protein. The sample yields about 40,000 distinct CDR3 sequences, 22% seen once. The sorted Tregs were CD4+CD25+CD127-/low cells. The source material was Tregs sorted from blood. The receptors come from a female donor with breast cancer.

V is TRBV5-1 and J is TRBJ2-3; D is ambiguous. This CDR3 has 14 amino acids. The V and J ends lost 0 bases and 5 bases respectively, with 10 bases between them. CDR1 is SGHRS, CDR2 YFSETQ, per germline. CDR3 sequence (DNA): TGCGCCAGCAGCTTGGGGGGAATAAAAGATACGCAGTATTTT. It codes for CASSLGGIKDTQYF. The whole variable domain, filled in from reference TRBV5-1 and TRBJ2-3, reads KAGVTQTPRYLIKTRGQQVTLSCSPISGHRSVSWYQQTPGQGLQFLFEYFSETQRNKGNFPGRFSGRQFSNSRSEMNVSTLELGDSALYLCASSLGGIKDTQYFGPGTRLTVL.

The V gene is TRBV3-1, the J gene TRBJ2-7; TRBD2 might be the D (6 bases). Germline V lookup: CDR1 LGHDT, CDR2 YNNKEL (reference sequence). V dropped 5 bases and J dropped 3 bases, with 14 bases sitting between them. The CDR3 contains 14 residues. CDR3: CASSDPTAGYEQYF. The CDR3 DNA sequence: TGTGCCAGCAGCGACCCGACAGCGGGCTACGAGCAGTACTTC.

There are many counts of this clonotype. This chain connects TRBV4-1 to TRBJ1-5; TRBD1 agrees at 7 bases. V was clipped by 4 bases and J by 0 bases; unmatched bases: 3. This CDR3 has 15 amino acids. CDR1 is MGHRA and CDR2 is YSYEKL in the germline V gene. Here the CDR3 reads CASSLGQNSNQPQHF. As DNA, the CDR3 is TGCGCCAGCAGCCTGGGACAGAATAGCAATCAGCCCCAGCATTTT.

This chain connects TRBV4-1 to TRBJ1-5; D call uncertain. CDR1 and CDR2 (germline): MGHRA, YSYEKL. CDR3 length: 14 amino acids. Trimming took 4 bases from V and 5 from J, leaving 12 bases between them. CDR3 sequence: CASSPEGEDQPQHF. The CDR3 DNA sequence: TGCGCCAGCAGCCCCGAAGGTGAAGATCAGCCCCAGCATTTT.

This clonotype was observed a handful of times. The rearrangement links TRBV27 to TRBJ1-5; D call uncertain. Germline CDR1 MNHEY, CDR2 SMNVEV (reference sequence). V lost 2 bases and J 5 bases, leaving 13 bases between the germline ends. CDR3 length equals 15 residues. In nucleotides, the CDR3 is TGTGCCAGCAGTTTAATGGGTTTCAGCGATCAGCCCCAGCATTTT. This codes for CASSLMGFSDQPQHF.

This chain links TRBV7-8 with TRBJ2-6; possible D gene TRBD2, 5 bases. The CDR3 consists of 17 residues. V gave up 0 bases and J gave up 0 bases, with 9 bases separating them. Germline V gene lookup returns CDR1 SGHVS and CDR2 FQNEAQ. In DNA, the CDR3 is TGTGCCAGCAGCTTAGCGTTTCGGGGCTCTGGGGCCAACGTCCTGACTTTC. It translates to CASSLAFRGSGANVLTF.

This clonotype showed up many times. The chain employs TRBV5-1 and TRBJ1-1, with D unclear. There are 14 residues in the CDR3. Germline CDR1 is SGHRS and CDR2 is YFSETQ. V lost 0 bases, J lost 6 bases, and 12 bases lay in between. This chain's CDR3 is CASSLGQGISEAFF. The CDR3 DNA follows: TGCGCCAGCAGCTTGGGACAAGGTATTTCTGAAGCTTTCTTT.

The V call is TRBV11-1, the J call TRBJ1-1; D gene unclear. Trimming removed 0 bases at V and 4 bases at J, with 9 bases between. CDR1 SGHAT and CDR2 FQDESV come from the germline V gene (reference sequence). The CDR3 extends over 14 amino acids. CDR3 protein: CASSLAHSGTEAFF. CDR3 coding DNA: TGTGCCAGCAGCTTAGCGCATTCGGGCACTGAAGCTTTCTTT.

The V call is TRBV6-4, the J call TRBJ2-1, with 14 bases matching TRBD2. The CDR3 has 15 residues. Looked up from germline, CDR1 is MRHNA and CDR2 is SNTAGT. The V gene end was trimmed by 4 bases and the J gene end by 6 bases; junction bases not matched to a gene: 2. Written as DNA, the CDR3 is TGTGCCAGCAGTGTGGGACTAGCGGGAGTCAATGAGCAGTTCTTC. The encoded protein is CASSVGLAGVNEQFF.

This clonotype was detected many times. Here the CDR3 DNA reads TGCAGTGCTAGAGGTCTCCGGGACAGGGGCTACGAGCAGTACTTC. Amino acids: CSARGLRDRGYEQYF. The chain has TRBV20-1 and TRBJ2-7; TRBD1 matches 10 bases. The trim removed 1 base at V and 3 bases at J, leaving 6 bases unmatched. The CDR3 extends over 15 amino acids. The V gene's germline CDR1 is DFQATT and CDR2 SNEGSKA (reference sequence).